Below, 5 T cell receptor beta chains from the same sample are listed, as sequenced in a study of neurological immune-mediated disorders. TCRdb recomputed calls from the 5' RACE reads with MiXCR, one row per CDR3 protein. The data contain 70,000 to 95,000 distinct CDR3 sequences, under 15% of them singletons. Time point noted: longitudinal time-point 2. Sequences were obtained from PBMCs. These receptors came from a female donor with HTLV-1-associated myelopathy (HAM/TSP).

The chain recombines TRBV6-5 with TRBJ2-2; D might be TRBD1 (6 bases). Deletions cut 9 bases from V and 1 base from J, with 12 bases between. Per germline, CDR1 MNHEY and CDR2 SVGAGI. This CDR3 region has 14 residues. The CDR3 loop is CASIGQMNTGELFF. In nucleotides, the CDR3 is TGTGCCAGTATCGGACAGATGAACACCGGGGAGCTGTTTTTT.

This clonotype was detected many times. The chain is built from TRBV2 and TRBJ2-7; D is unclear. This CDR3 contains 15 residues. CDR1 is SNHLY, CDR2 FYNNEI, per germline. Trimming shortened V by 4 bases and J by 2 bases, and 15 bases separated the two germline ends. The CDR3 loop is CASSAQRSITYEQYF. CDR3 bases: TGTGCCAGCAGTGCTCAGAGGAGCATTACCTACGAGCAGTACTTC.

This clonotype was seen at least ten times. The V call is TRBV6-1, the J call TRBJ1-3; no reliable D call. The CDR3 spans 16 residues. The germline CDR1 and CDR2 sequences are MNHNS and SASEGT. Trimming cost V 2 bases and J 0 bases, with 11 bases left between them. The CDR3 nucleotides read TGTGCCAGCAGTGAATTTCTCACAGCCTCTGGAAACACCATATATTTT. Translating it yields CASSEFLTASGNTIYF.

There are many counts of this clonotype. The genes are TRBV29-1 and TRBJ1-1; D remains ambiguous. The CDR3 runs 14 residues. Per the germline V gene, CDR1 is SQVTM and CDR2 is ANQGSEA. V gave up 7 bases and J gave up 5 bases, with 20 bases separating them. This CDR3 is CSAAVEAVETEAFF. The CDR3 coding sequence is TGCAGCGCCGCCGTGGAAGCTGTCGAGACTGAAGCTTTCTTT.

This clonotype was recorded at least ten times. J is TRBJ2-7 and V is TRBV27; D is ambiguous. Germline V gene lookup returns CDR1 MNHEY and CDR2 SMNVEV (reference sequence). V was shortened by 3 bases and J by 5 bases, with 14 bases between the two germline ends. CDR3 length equals 14 residues. The CDR3 loop is CASSFSSSSNEQYF. CDR3 in DNA: TGTGCCAGCAGTTTTTCCAGTTCCTCGAACGAGCAGTACTTC.